This T cell receptor beta chain was documented in a study of identical twins. Turning to this clonotype: What it recognizes is unknown.

Overall study findings and caveats: Cord blood beta clonotypes that were abundant carried fewer insertions, and memory repertoires showed no such trend. Alpha sequences that were out-of-frame and twin-shared showed an excess of low generation probability. Monozygotic twin pairs showed more out-of-frame TCR alpha sharing than models estimated.

Germline-derived CDR1 and CDR2 are ENHRY and SYGVKD. The length of the CDR3 is 14 residues. After removal of 2 bases from V and 2 bases from J, the junction contained 0 bases not matched to a gene. Template switching, a step in the protocol, added a universal primer site, and cDNA carried unique molecular identifiers. One entry per CDR3 protein, called by TCRdb with MiXCR from the 5' RACE reads. Counted here are some 1,600,000 distinct CDR3 sequences, less than 40% occurring once; the ten biggest clones make up about 0.25%. The chain couples TRBV10-3 to TRBJ1-1, with 9 bases fitting TRBD1. The clonotype originates from a newborn girl in good health. The sequenced sample was cord blood. CDR3 sequence: CAISETGGNTEAFF. CDR3 nucleotide sequence: TGTGCCATCAGTGAGACAGGGGGCAACACTGAAGCTTTCTTT.